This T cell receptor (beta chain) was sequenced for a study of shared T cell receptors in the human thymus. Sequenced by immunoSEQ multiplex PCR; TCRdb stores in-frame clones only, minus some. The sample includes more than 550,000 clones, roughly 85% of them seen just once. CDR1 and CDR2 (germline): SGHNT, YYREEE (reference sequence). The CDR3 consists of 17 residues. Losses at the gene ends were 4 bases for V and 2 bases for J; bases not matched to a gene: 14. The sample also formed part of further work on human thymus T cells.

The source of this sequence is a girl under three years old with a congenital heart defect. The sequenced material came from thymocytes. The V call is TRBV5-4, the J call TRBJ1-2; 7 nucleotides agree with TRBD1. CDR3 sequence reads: CASSKMTDRAGNYGYTF. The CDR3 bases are TGTGCCAGCAGCAAGATGACCGACAGGGCGGGCAACTATGGCTACACCTTC.